Reported below is one TCR beta chain. Its specificity is unknown. Total RNA extraction produced at least 5 micrograms (per sample) for the study. This sample stems from a study of blood T cells in healthy people across ages. Broader study findings: Significant beta diversity loss was already apparent by age approximately 36, declining roughly linearly.

PCR was performed a second time for about 7 to 11 cycles using a sample-barcoded 5' primer and a J-beta primer mix. TCRdb re-analysed the 5' RACE reads in MiXCR, keeping a single row per CDR3 protein. The sample lists 800,000 to 900,000 distinct CDR3 sequences; around 62% were seen once. The clonotype was recovered from a man aged 25 to 40 in good health. The sample comprised blood.

CDR3 residues: CASSQDLRAGSLVPDGYTF. The CDR3 nucleotides read TGCGCCAGCAGCCAAGATCTCAGGGCAGGGAGCTTGGTGCCAGATGGCTACACCTTC. This rearrangement joins TRBV4-3 to TRBJ1-2, with D possibly matching TRBD1 (5 bases). Germline lookup yields CDR1 LGHNA and CDR2 YSLEER. The ends were cut back, 0 bases at V and 6 bases at J, with 26 bases in the middle. CDR3 size: 19 residues.